Below, 20 T cell receptor beta chains from the same sample are listed, as sequenced in a study of T cells in Graves' hyperthyroidism and ophthalmopathy. Amplified TCR beta CDR3 regions derived from RNA transcripts. RT-PCR in the first round (using the HTBI primer set) targeted the TCR CDR3. TCRdb redid the calling of the multiplex PCR reads with MiXCR, one entry per CDR3 protein. The sample lists around 520,000 distinct CDR3 sequences; roughly an eighth were seen once. The material sequenced was blood. Receptors were obtained from a woman between 18 and 30 years old with Graves' hyperthyroidism.

The chain carries TRBV20-1 and TRBJ2-5; D not resolved. CDR1 is DFQATT, CDR2 SNEGSKA, per germline (reference sequence). Trimming took off 0 bases at V and 1 base at J, with 12 bases between the two ends. The CDR3 length is 15 residues. CDR3 protein: CSARDLRLTQETQYF. CDR3 nucleotide sequence: TGCAGTGCTAGAGATTTAAGACTGACCCAAGAGACCCAGTACTTC.

J is TRBJ2-1 and V is TRBV6-1; 9 bases align to TRBD2. V lost 6 bases and J lost 8; bases outside the gene matches: 11. CDR1 is MNHNS, CDR2 SASEGT, per germline. The CDR3 has 15 residues. The CDR3 nucleotides read TGTGCCAGCAGGTCGCGGGTCAGCGGGAGGCATGAGCAGTTCTTC. Translation: CASRSRVSGRHEQFF.

This clonotype showed up many times. This chain joins TRBV10-3 and TRBJ1-1, with D perhaps matching TRBD1 (6 bases). CDR3 length: 14 amino acids. The germline CDR1 and CDR2 sequences are ENHRY and SYGVKD. The V end was cut by 0 bases, the J end by 1 base, with 6 bases between. CDR3 in amino acids: CAISESTGNTEAFF. Written as DNA, the CDR3 is TGTGCCATCAGTGAGTCGACAGGGAACACTGAAGCTTTCTTT.

As concerns this clonotype: A much larger clone lies one base from this, so it may be a read error. The chain recombines TRBV28 with TRBJ2-5, with D possibly TRBD1 on 6 matching bases. The CDR3 has 17 amino acids. V was cut by 7 bases and J by 0 bases, with 21 bases left in between. Germline CDR1 is MDHEN and CDR2 is SYDVKM. In nucleotides, the CDR3 is TGTGCCAGCAATTCCAATACAGGGCCTTGGTACCAAGAGACCCAGTACTTC. This encodes CASNSNTGPWYQETQYF.

This clonotype was detected ten times or more. This rearrangement joins TRBV12-3 or TRBV12-4 to TRBJ2-6, with D perhaps matching TRBD2 (5 bases). The V gene lost 4 bases and the J gene lost 3 bases, with 10 bases spanning the gap. CDR3 length: 15 residues. In DNA, the CDR3 is TGTGCCAGCAGTTCCGGGATAGGTGGGGCCAACGTCCTGACTTTC. Protein: CASSSGIGGANVLTF.

There are a few counts of this clonotype. The gene calls are TRBV6-2 or TRBV6-3 and TRBJ2-1; tentative D call: TRBD1 (6 bases). CDR1 and CDR2 (germline): MNHEY, SVGEGT. The V end lost 5 bases, the J end lost 4 bases, and 12 bases lay between the germline ends. This CDR3 is 14 amino acids long. The chain's CDR3 is CASSGTTAYNEQFF. The CDR3 coding sequence is TGTGCCAGCAGTGGGACAACTGCGTACAATGAGCAGTTCTTC.

This clonotype was counted only a few times. This chain connects TRBV10-1 to TRBJ2-4; TRBD2 aligns across 13 bases. The length of the CDR3 is 18 residues. Germline V gives CDR1 WNHNN, CDR2 SYGVQD (reference sequence). V dropped 8 bases and J dropped 0; count of bases not matched to a gene: 10. CDR3 in DNA: TGCGCCAGCCCACCGGGACTAGCGGGAACTGTAGCCAAAAACATTCAGTACTTC. Amino acids: CASPPGLAGTVAKNIQYF.

V is TRBV10-3 and J is TRBJ1-4; TRBD1 is a possible D gene (6 bases). V shed 0 bases and J shed 4 bases, with 12 bases lying between them. CDR1 and CDR2 from the germline V gene are ENHRY and SYGVKD. This CDR3 region has 16 residues. The CDR3 nucleotides read TGTGCCATCAGTGAGTCCCCGGGACAACTTAATGAAAAACTGTTTTTT. Its protein is CAISESPGQLNEKLFF.

As concerns this clonotype: A much larger clonotype is one base distant, so this may be a read error. This chain uses TRBV27 with TRBJ2-3; TRBD2 aligns across 9 bases. CDR3 size: 15 residues. In germline, CDR1 is MNHEY, CDR2 SMNVEV (reference sequence). Unmatched junction bases numbered 9, after V lost 6 bases and J lost 5 bases. The CDR3 DNA sequence: TGTGCCAGCAGCCCCTTTAGCGGGGGAAGAGATACGCAGTATTTT. Translated, it gives CASSPFSGGRDTQYF.

At least ten counts were recorded for this clonotype. The CDR3 DNA sequence: TGTGCCAGCAGAGAAACAGGGACAGGCGGCTACACCTTC. Translation: CASRETGTGGYTF. The gene calls are TRBV6-1 and TRBJ1-2; 8 positions match TRBD1. The CDR3 spans 13 residues. V dropped 6 bases and J dropped 8; count of bases not matched to a gene: 8. CDR1 is MNHNS, CDR2 SASEGT, per germline.

This clonotype was detected ten times or more. The chain carries TRBV12-3 or TRBV12-4 and TRBJ2-7, with D maybe TRBD2 (5 bases). CDR3 length equals 14 residues. V was shortened by 4 bases and J by 5 bases, with 15 bases between the two germline ends. CDR3 sequence (DNA): TGTGCCAGCAGTTATCTAGGGAGCTTGAACGAGCAGTACTTC. The encoded protein is CASSYLGSLNEQYF.

This clonotype has a count of ten or more. J is TRBJ2-4 and V is TRBV11-2; 8 bases are shared with TRBD2. In germline, CDR1 is SGHAT, CDR2 FQNNGV. The V gene end was trimmed by 5 bases and the J gene end by 2 bases; junction bases not matched to a gene: 2. The CDR3 sequence is 14 residues long. CDR3 region: CASSVSGTKNIQYF. CDR3 nucleotide sequence: TGTGCCAGCAGCGTTAGCGGGACCAAAAACATTCAGTACTTC.

This clonotype was observed at least ten times. The chain links TRBV24-1 to TRBJ2-1; D possibly corresponds to TRBD2 (6 bases). Trimming cost V 3 bases and J 0 bases, with 11 bases left between them. CDR1 is KGHDR and CDR2 is SFDVKD in the germline V gene. The length of the CDR3 is 16 residues. The CDR3 coding sequence is TGTGCCACCAGTGATGGGGACTCCCTCTCCTACAATGAGCAGTTCTTC. It is translated as CATSDGDSLSYNEQFF.

This clonotype was counted at least ten times. CDR3 residues: CATRDRGEIGELFF. Here the CDR3 DNA reads TGTGCCACCCGGGACAGGGGTGAGATCGGGGAGCTGTTTTTT. The chain combines TRBV24-1 with TRBJ2-2; 10 bases match TRBD1. This CDR3 spans 14 amino acids. Germline V gives CDR1 KGHDR, CDR2 SFDVKD. V dropped 9 bases and J dropped 7; count of bases not matched to a gene: 7.

This clonotype showed up just a few times. The DNA of the CDR3 is TGCAGCACCACTAGCGGGGGATACAATGAGCAGTTCTTC. As protein: CSTTSGGYNEQFF. The chain couples TRBV20-1 to TRBJ2-1, with 11 positions matching TRBD2. Germline assignment: CDR1 DFQATT and CDR2 SNEGSKA (reference sequence). The CDR3 is 13 residues long.

In its sample, this clonotype was seen many times. The chain employs TRBV27 and TRBJ1-6, with D perhaps matching TRBD1 (5 bases). V was cut by 2 bases and J by 9 bases, with 5 bases left in between. The germline V gene encodes CDR1 MNHEY and CDR2 SMNVEV (reference sequence). This CDR3 has 12 residues. The CDR3 spells CASSLGGSPLHF. As DNA, the CDR3 is TGTGCCAGCAGTTTAGGGGGTTCACCCCTCCACTTT.

This clonotype was picked up a small number of times. V is TRBV7-9 and J is TRBJ2-1; TRBD2 aligns across 8 bases. J lost 8 bases, V lost 3 bases, and 9 bases had no gene match. From germline, CDR1 is SEHNR and CDR2 FQNEAQ (reference sequence). The CDR3 loop spans 15 amino acids. This CDR3 is CASSFTGTSNDEQFF. The CDR3 bases are TGTGCCAGCAGCTTCACCGGGACTAGTAACGATGAGCAGTTCTTC.

This clonotype was observed many times. The rearrangement uses TRBV30 and TRBJ2-5; TRBD2 agrees at 7 bases. After removal of 5 bases from V and 2 bases from J, the junction contained 8 bases not matched to a gene. This CDR3 is 14 amino acids long. Germline loops: CDR1 GTSNPN, CDR2 SVGIG (reference sequence). The DNA of the CDR3 is TGTGCCTGGGGACCCGGGACTACTCAAGAGACCCAGTACTTC. This translates into CAWGPGTTQETQYF.

This clonotype has ten or more counts. The CDR3 protein is CASSQTVGGYEQYF. The CDR3 bases are TGTGCCAGCAGCCAAACCGTGGGAGGCTACGAGCAGTACTTC. The rearrangement links TRBV3-1 to TRBJ2-7; possibly TRBD2 for D (6 bases). Germline values: CDR1 LGHDT, CDR2 YNNKEL (reference sequence). Deletions cut 2 bases from V and 3 bases from J, with 11 bases between. The CDR3 is 14 amino acids.

This sequence joins TRBV29-1 and TRBJ2-3; D perhaps matches TRBD1 (6 bases). The V end lost 4 bases, the J end lost 6 bases, and 11 bases lay between the germline ends. Looked up from germline, CDR1 is SQVTM and CDR2 is ANQGSEA. This CDR3 contains 12 residues. CDR3 coding DNA: TGCAGCGTTGGGTCAGGGGCCGATACGCAGTATTTT. Amino acids: CSVGSGADTQYF.